This T cell receptor beta chain was sequenced during a study of shared clonotypes between healthy human individuals. Naive CD8 cells comprised CD45RO-negative, CCR7-positively selected cells, excluding terminally differentiated effector memory CD45RA+ cells. Each donor was a Caucasian adult residing in Nashville, Tennessee. Profiled with immunoSEQ multiplex PCR; TCRdb holds only in-frame clones, not every one. Here the sample spans approximately 840,000 clones, roughly 96% being singletons. The CDR3 totals 15 residues. Germline values: CDR1 KGHSH, CDR2 LQKENI. The trim removed 1 base at V and 8 bases at J, leaving 8 bases unmatched. On this clone: Its matching antigen is unknown.

Study-wide points: Generation of non-shared clonotypes was less probable than generation of clonotypes shared by all four donors. Sampling involved blood alone; tissue repertoires likely differ. Rarefaction demonstrated incomplete sorted-subset sequencing despite large depth.

The sequence was collected from a man between 25 and 39 years old in good health. The chain is built from TRBV18 and TRBJ1-2, with 9 nucleotides matching TRBD1. Sequencing was performed on naive CD8+ T cells sorted from blood. The CDR3 region is CASSPLEGTGNGYTF. The CDR3 coding sequence is TGTGCCAGCTCACCACTCGAAGGGACAGGGAACGGCTACACCTTC.